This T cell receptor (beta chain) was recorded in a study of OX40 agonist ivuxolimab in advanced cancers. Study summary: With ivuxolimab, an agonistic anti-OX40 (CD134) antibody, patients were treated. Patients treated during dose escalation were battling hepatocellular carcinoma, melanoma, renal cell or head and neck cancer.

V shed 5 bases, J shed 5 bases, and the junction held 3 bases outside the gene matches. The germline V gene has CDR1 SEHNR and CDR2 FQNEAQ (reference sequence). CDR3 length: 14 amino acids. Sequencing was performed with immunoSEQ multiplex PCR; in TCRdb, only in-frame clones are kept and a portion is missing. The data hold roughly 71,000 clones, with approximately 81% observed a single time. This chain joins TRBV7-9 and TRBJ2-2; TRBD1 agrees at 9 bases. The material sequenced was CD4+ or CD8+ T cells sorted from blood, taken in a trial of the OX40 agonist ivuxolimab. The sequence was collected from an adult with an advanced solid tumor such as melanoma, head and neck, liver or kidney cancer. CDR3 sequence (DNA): TGTGCCAGCAGCCGGGACAGGGATACCGGGGAGCTGTTTTTT. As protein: CASSRDRDTGELFF.